The source of this T cell receptor beta chain is a study of T cell repertoires in cytomegalovirus infection. Study-wide background: Both a matching HLA type and CMV infection were indicated by public TCR beta signatures. Points from the study as a whole: Cumulative public TCR beta family frequency identified CMV carriers with the relevant HLA. HLA-C-restricted CMV-specific TCR beta clonotypes were dominant in the ex vivo response.

TCRdb processed the reads anew with MiXCR; each CDR3 protein has one entry. The sample consists of approximately 700,000 distinct CDR3 sequences, under 40% of them appearing once. On this clonotype itself: Antigen: not known.

Germline V gene lookup returns CDR1 SNHLY and CDR2 FYNNEI. V trimming: 4 bases; J trimming: 4 bases; junction bases outside the gene matches: 6. This CDR3 contains 14 residues. The receptor was derived from a human donor in good health (CMV status not recorded). Some clones in this sample may be carry-over from other donors' samples. Sequenced material: PBMCs. The chain uses TRBV2 and TRBJ2-7, with 8 bases matching TRBD1. DNA of the CDR3: TGTGCCAGCAGTGGGCAGGGGGCCCCATACGAGCAGTACTTC. As protein: CASSGQGAPYEQYF.